This record covers a single T cell receptor (beta chain). The data stem from a study of identical twins. The V gene's germline CDR1 is LGHDT and CDR2 YNNKEL (reference sequence). V shed 4 bases and J shed 5 bases, with 12 bases lying between them. The CDR3 extends over 14 amino acids. TCRdb re-derived calls from the 5' RACE reads in MiXCR, one entry per CDR3 protein. Counted here are about 660,000 distinct CDR3 sequences, roughly 8% occurring once; the ten biggest clones make up 0.98%. This sample was also put to use in a study of yellow fever vaccine responses in identical twins.

This receptor was identified in a woman between 18 and 29 years old in good health. The genes are TRBV3-1 and TRBJ2-1, with D tentatively TRBD2 (5 bases). Sequencing was carried out using PBMCs. DNA of the CDR3: TGTGCCAGCAGCCCCGCACCGAGGGACAATGAGCAGTTCTTC. Amino acids: CASSPAPRDNEQFF.